One and the same sample provided the 13 T cell receptor beta chains below, sequenced in a study of cytomegalovirus exposure and HLA in healthy donors. Primers: 60 Vbeta forward and 13 Jbeta reverse. Sequencing was performed with immunoSEQ multiplex PCR; in TCRdb, only in-frame clones are kept and a portion is missing. The sample has around 100,000 clones; approximately 80% are singletons. What was sequenced was PBMCs. These receptors all stem from a female donor in good health and CMV-seropositive.

This sequence joins TRBV2 and TRBJ2-7; 9 bases are a match to TRBD1. Per the germline V gene, CDR1 is SNHLY and CDR2 is FYNNEI. The CDR3 has 11 amino acids. V lost 8 bases, J lost 7 bases, and 3 bases stayed unmatched. The CDR3 DNA follows: TGTGCCAGCGGACAGGGGTTAGAGCAGTACTTC. This translates into CASGQGLEQYF.

The rearrangement uses TRBV29-1 and TRBJ2-2; 7 bases are a match to TRBD1. After removal of 6 bases from V and 0 bases from J, the junction contained 4 bases not matched to a gene. This CDR3 has 14 amino acids. Germline V gives CDR1 SQVTM, CDR2 ANQGSEA. This CDR3 reads CSVGTVANTGELFF. In nucleotides, the CDR3 is TGCAGCGTGGGGACAGTTGCGAACACCGGGGAGCTGTTTTTT.

Only one count was recorded for this clone. The rearrangement joins TRBV11-3 to TRBJ2-2; D is ambiguous. The CDR3 extends over 12 amino acids. The V and J ends lost 5 bases and 9 bases respectively, with 10 bases between them. Germline V gene data show CDR1 as SGHNT and CDR2 as YENEEA. CDR3 protein: CASSPDKRELFF. DNA of the CDR3: TGTGCCAGCAGCCCCGACAAGAGGGAGCTGTTTTTT.

The V and J genes are TRBV19 and TRBJ1-1; D is possibly TRBD1 (6 bases). The germline V and J ends were trimmed by 5 bases and 2 bases, with 12 bases remaining between them. The CDR3 loop spans 14 amino acids. Germline CDR1 LNHDA, CDR2 SQIVND (reference sequence). The CDR3 region has the DNA TGTGCCAGTAGTGGTCGACAGGACAACACTGAAGCTTTCTTT. Translated, it gives CASSGRQDNTEAFF.

DNA for the CDR3: TGCAGCGTCCACCCGGGGGTGGGCACCGGGGAGCTGTTTTTT. It specifies CSVHPGVGTGELFF. The rearrangement joins TRBV29-1 to TRBJ2-2; D perhaps matches TRBD2 (6 bases). Deletions cut 6 bases from V and 4 bases from J, with 15 bases between. This CDR3 is 14 amino acids long. Looked up from germline, CDR1 is SQVTM and CDR2 is ANQGSEA.

The gene calls are TRBV19 and TRBJ1-5; no firm D call. In germline, CDR1 is LNHDA, CDR2 SQIVND (reference sequence). The CDR3 sequence is 12 residues long. V was clipped by 11 bases and J by 0 bases, with 8 bases between them. CDR3 DNA sequence: TGTGCCGTCGGGGATAGCAATCAGCCCCAGCATTTT. The encoded protein is CAVGDSNQPQHF.

The rearrangement joins TRBV29-1 to TRBJ2-3; 7 bases line up with TRBD2. CDR1 and CDR2 from the germline V gene are SQVTM and ANQGSEA. This CDR3 region has 13 residues. The V and J ends lost 5 bases and 0 bases, in that order; junction bases with no gene match: 2. Written as DNA, the CDR3 is TGCAGCGTTAGCGGGGCTAGCACAGATACGCAGTATTTT. Residues: CSVSGASTDTQYF.

CDR3 amino acids: CATRRARAFF. CDR3 nucleotides: TGTGCCACCCGGAGGGCAAGGGCTTTCTTT. The chain recombines TRBV19 with TRBJ1-1, with unresolved D. Germline assignment: CDR1 LNHDA and CDR2 SQIVND (reference sequence). V lost 10 bases and J 11 bases, leaving 14 bases between the germline ends. This CDR3 has 10 amino acids.

V and J are TRBV4-1 and TRBJ1-1; D remains ambiguous. Germline V lookup: CDR1 MGHRA, CDR2 YSYEKL. The CDR3 is made up of 15 amino acids. V lost 4 bases to trimming and J lost 5 bases, with 17 bases between them. CDR3 sequence (DNA): TGCGCCAGCAGCCCACTTGAGGACCAGCGGACTGAAGCTTTCTTT. Its protein is CASSPLEDQRTEAFF.

In its sample, this clone was seen once. The V gene is TRBV30, the J gene TRBJ2-1, with 7 bases identical to TRBD1. Losses at the gene ends were 4 bases for V and 9 bases for J; bases not matched to a gene: 3. This CDR3 spans 11 amino acids. Germline loops: CDR1 GTSNPN, CDR2 SVGIG (reference sequence). CDR3 in DNA: TGTGCCTGGACCGACAGGGTTGAGCAGTTCTTC. Residues: CAWTDRVEQFF.

Points on this clone: One junction end does not reproduce the germline sequence, and a read error may be involved. This chain uses TRBV7-9 with TRBJ1-2, with TRBD1 identical over 7 bases. Germline V lookup: CDR1 SEHNR, CDR2 FQNEAQ (reference sequence). This CDR3 region has 14 residues. The CDR3 spells CSSSTPTGSYGYTF. In nucleotides, the CDR3 is TGTTCCAGCAGCACACCGACAGGGTCCTATGGCTACACCTTC.

The rearrangement uses TRBV28 and TRBJ2-1; 11 nucleotides match TRBD2. The V gene end was trimmed by 6 bases and the J gene end by 3 bases; junction bases not matched to a gene: 4. Germline-derived CDR1 and CDR2 are MDHEN and SYDVKM. There are 15 residues in the CDR3. The CDR3 protein is CASSSGLAVYNEQFF. DNA for the CDR3: TGTGCCAGCAGCTCGGGACTAGCGGTCTACAATGAGCAGTTCTTC. Together with reference TRBV28 and TRBJ2-1, the CDR3 gives the full variable domain: DVKVTQSSRYLVKRTGEKVFLECVQDMDHENMFWYRQDPGLGLRLIYFSYDVKMKEKGDIPEGYSVSREKKERFSLILESASTNQTSMYLCASSSGLAVYNEQFFGPGTRLTVL.

The rearrangement joins TRBV5-6 to TRBJ2-6; TRBD1 aligns across 8 bases. This CDR3 is built from 15 residues. V gave up 3 bases and J gave up 4 bases; unmatched junction bases: 3. Germline CDR1 is SGHDT and CDR2 is YYEEEE. Written as DNA, the CDR3 is TGTGCCAGCAGCTCGACAGGGGCCGGGGCCAACGTCCTGACTTTC. Residues: CASSSTGAGANVLTF.